The rows below give T cell receptor beta chains drawn from one sample of a study of blood T cell repertoires in COVID-19. Assay used: immunoSEQ multiplex PCR; TCRdb lists only in-frame clones, some missing. The sample gives 200,000 to 300,000 clones, around nine tenths of which show up once; roughly 9.8% is in the top ten. The sequenced sample was peripheral blood. The receptors were sampled from a man aged 35 to 55 who had recovered from COVID-19. Both conserved end residues are part of each CDR3. The D gene is left open where the match is weak. Clone size, where shown, is once, few, many, or a class for clones that have expanded.

TRBV6-5	TRBD2	15	NA	TRBJ2-7	TGTGCCAGCAGTCCACTAGCGGGAGGGTCTTACGAGCAGTACTTC	CASSPLAGGSYEQYF
TRBV11-2	NA	18	NA	TRBJ1-1	TGTGCCAGCAGCTTAGATTGGGGCGGATGGGGGGATGGCACTGAAGCTTTCTTT	CASSLDWGGWGDGTEAFF
TRBV5-1	NA	15	NA	TRBJ2-1	TGCGCCAGCAGCTTGAGAGCGGGCTCCTACAATGAGCAGTTCTTC	CASSLRAGSYNEQFF
TRBV29-1	TRBD1	12	NA	TRBJ2-7	TGCAGCGTTGAGAAGACAGGGGACGAGCAGTACTTC	CSVEKTGDEQYF
TRBV19	TRBD2	15	NA	TRBJ2-1	TGTGCCAGTAGTAGACCCAGCGGGGCCTACAATGAGCAGTTCTTC	CASSRPSGAYNEQFF
TRBV2	NA	15	NA	TRBJ1-5	TGTGCCAGCAGCGCCGGGACACATAGCAATCAGCCCCAGCATTTT	CASSAGTHSNQPQHF
TRBV6-2/TRBV6-3	TRBD1	15	NA	TRBJ2-7	TGTGCCAGCAGTTATTCCGGGACAGGGGGCCTGGAGCAGTACTTC	CASSYSGTGGLEQYF
TRBV6-5	NA	14	NA	TRBJ1-4	TGTGCCAGCAGGACGGGGGGCCCTGGTGAAAAACTGTTTTTT	CASRTGGPGEKLFF
TRBV2	TRBD2	14	NA	TRBJ2-7	TGTGCCAGCTGGCGGGGGGAAGGGAGTTACGAGCAGTACTTC	CASWRGEGSYEQYF
TRBV7-2	TRBD2	15	NA	TRBJ2-5	TGTGCCAGCAGCCCGCTAGCGGGGGGGCCGGAGACCCAGTACTTC	CASSPLAGGPETQYF
TRBV20-1	NA	11	NA	TRBJ2-7	TGCAGTGCTAGACTCCTTATGGAGCAGTACTTC	CSARLLMEQYF
TRBV5-1	NA	15	NA	TRBJ2-7	TGCGCCAGCAGCTTGTCGGTGGGGAGCTCCTACGAGCAGTACTTC	CASSLSVGSSYEQYF
TRBV5-4	TRBD1	13	NA	TRBJ1-2	TGTGCCAGCAGCGACCGGGACAGGGGCGGCTACACCTTC	CASSDRDRGGYTF
TRBV30	NA	13	few	TRBJ1-1	TGTGCCTGGAGTGTAGGAGGGAACACTGAAGCTTTCTTT	CAWSVGGNTEAFF
TRBV6-5	NA	15	NA	TRBJ2-5	TGTGCCAGCAGTTATACCTTTACAGGGCAAGAGACCCAGTACTTC	CASSYTFTGQETQYF
TRBV3-1/TRBV3-2	NA	16	NA	TRBJ2-3	TGTGCCAGCAGCCAAGATAGGGGGTACGGCACAGATACGCAGTATTTT	CASSQDRGYGTDTQYF
TRBV4-3	TRBD2	16	NA	TRBJ2-1	TGCGCCAGCAGCCAAGAAGGGGTAGCGGGGTACAATGAGCAGTTCTTC	CASSQEGVAGYNEQFF
TRBV5-4	NA	15	NA	TRBJ2-3	TGTGCCAGCAGCCTTAGGGCCGGGGGCACAGATACGCAGTATTTT	CASSLRAGGTDTQYF
TRBV4-2	TRBD1	17	NA	TRBJ2-3	TGTGCCAGCAGCCACGCTCAAGACAGGGGCCGCACAGATACGCAGTATTTT	CASSHAQDRGRTDTQYF
TRBV7-9	TRBD1	16	NA	TRBJ2-7	TGTGCCAGCAGCCCGGTGGGGGGACAGGGGGACTACGAGCAGTACTTC	CASSPVGGQGDYEQYF
TRBV3-1/TRBV3-2	NA	13	NA	TRBJ1-1	TGTGCCAGCAGCCGGTCAGGGGAGACTGAAGCTTTCTTT	CASSRSGETEAFF
TRBV11-2	TRBD2	14	NA	TRBJ2-5	TGTGCCAGCAGCGGGGAGGGGTTGGAGGAGACCCAGTACTTC	CASSGEGLEETQYF
TRBV14	NA	14	NA	TRBJ1-2	TGTGCCAGCAGCCCGCGGACCGGGGGTTATGGCTACACCTTC	CASSPRTGGYGYTF
TRBV29-1	TRBD1	14	NA	TRBJ2-7	TGCAGCGTCGTCTTCTTGCTACAGGGGTCCGAGCAGTACTTC	CSVVFLLQGSEQYF
TRBV5-1	NA	15	NA	TRBJ1-4	TGCGCCAGCAGCCCTGGGGAGGCCTCTAATGAAAAACTGTTTTTT	CASSPGEASNEKLFF
TRBV7-8	NA	14	many	TRBJ1-5	TGTGCCAGCAGCTTAGGGCTTCCTAATCAGCCCCAGCATTTT	CASSLGLPNQPQHF
TRBV2	NA	17	NA	TRBJ2-3	TGTGCCAGCAGGGGGCAACCTACAGGAACTAGCACAGATACGCAGTATTTT	CASRGQPTGTSTDTQYF
TRBV10-3	TRBD2	15	NA	TRBJ2-7	TGTGCCATCAGAGAGGGACTAGCGGATACCTACGAGCAGTACTTC	CAIREGLADTYEQYF
TRBV7-9	TRBD1	15	NA	TRBJ2-2	TGTGCCAGCAGCCTAGTCGACAGGGACACCGGGGAGCTGTTTTTT	CASSLVDRDTGELFF
TRBV5-1	NA	12	few	TRBJ2-7	TGCGCCACCCAGTTTACGGGTGCGGAGCAGTACTTC	CATQFTGAEQYF
TRBV19	NA	12	NA	TRBJ2-2	TGTGCCAGTAGGATCGGGATCGGGGAGCTGTTTTTT	CASRIGIGELFF
TRBV5-6	NA	14	NA	TRBJ1-5	TGTGCCAGCAGCTTGGGACACTTCAATCAGCCCCAGCATTTT	CASSLGHFNQPQHF
TRBV4-2	NA	13	once	TRBJ2-2	TGTGCCAGCAGCCCGACTTTACGCAGGGAGCTGTTTTTT	CASSPTLRRELFF
TRBV6-2/TRBV6-3	NA	12	NA	TRBJ2-7	TGTGCCAGCAGCCTTTCAACCTACGAGCAGTACTTC	CASSLSTYEQYF
TRBV29-1	NA	14	NA	TRBJ2-7	TGCAGCGTTGAAGTACGGACAGATCCCTACGAGCAGTACTTC	CSVEVRTDPYEQYF
TRBV12-5	NA	13	NA	TRBJ1-6	TGTGCTAGTGCAGAACGAAACAATTCACCCCTCCACTTT	CASAERNNSPLHF
TRBV5-1	NA	13	NA	TRBJ2-1	TGCGCCAGCAGCTCCCCCTGGGGGGACGAGCAGTTCTTC	CASSSPWGDEQFF
TRBV11-2	TRBD2	17	NA	TRBJ2-6	TGTGCCAGCAGCCCGTTCGGGGGGGCGGTTGGGGCCAACGTCCTGACTTTC	CASSPFGGAVGANVLTF
TRBV7-2	TRBD2	13	NA	TRBJ2-5	TGTGCCAGCAACACCGGGACTAAAGAGACCCAGTACTTC	CASNTGTKETQYF
TRBV7-8	TRBD1	14	NA	TRBJ2-5	TGTGCCAGCAGCTCGGGACAGGGGGGAGAGACCCAGTACTTC	CASSSGQGGETQYF
TRBV6-5	TRBD1	14	NA	TRBJ1-1	TGTGCCAGCAGTTCCCCAGGGGGCGCCGGGGAAGCTTTCTTT	CASSSPGGAGEAFF
TRBV7-9	NA	15	NA	TRBJ1-1	TGTGCCAGCAGCTTGGCGACAGGATTAAACACTGAAGCTTTCTTT	CASSLATGLNTEAFF
TRBV3-1/TRBV3-2	NA	13	NA	TRBJ1-2	TGTGCCAGCAGCCCGACTAGGTCGACGGTCTACACCTTC	CASSPTRSTVYTF
TRBV11-2	TRBD2	15	NA	TRBJ2-7	TGTGCCAGCAGCTTGGGTATCGGGGGGGGCTACGAGCAGTACTTC	CASSLGIGGGYEQYF
TRBV7-8	NA	17	NA	TRBJ1-1	TGTGCCAGCAGCTTAACTACACTAGGACAGACGAACACTGAAGCTTTCTTT	CASSLTTLGQTNTEAFF
TRBV25-1	NA	15	NA	TRBJ1-6	TGTGCCAGCAGTGAACGGGCAGGGGTAGACTCACCCCTCCACTTT	CASSERAGVDSPLHF
TRBV7-3	NA	15	NA	TRBJ2-1	TGTGCCAGCAGCCGCAGCGCTGATAGCGGCAATGAGCAGTTCTTC	CASSRSADSGNEQFF
TRBV7-9	NA	19	NA	TRBJ2-7	TGTGCCAGCAGCGACCTAGGGGGGCGGGGGCTGGACCTTTCCTACGAGCAGTACTTC	CASSDLGGRGLDLSYEQYF
TRBV25-1	NA	15	NA	TRBJ2-5	TGTGCCAGCAGAGACACACAAAACCTCCAAGAGACCCAGTACTTC	CASRDTQNLQETQYF
TRBV29-1	TRBD2	15	NA	TRBJ2-2	TGCAGCGTCCGGGGGGGGATTCGAAACACCGGGGAGCTGTTTTTT	CSVRGGIRNTGELFF
TRBV5-1	NA	12	NA	TRBJ2-3	TGCGCCAGCAGCACAAACACAGATACGCAGTATTTT	CASSTNTDTQYF
TRBV5-6	NA	11	NA	TRBJ1-2	TGTGCCAGCAGCTTGGCGGGTGGCTACACCTTC	CASSLAGGYTF
TRBV6-5	NA	15	once	TRBJ1-1	TGTGCCAGCAGTTACTCCCCAGGGCTGAACACTGAAGCTTTCTTT	CASSYSPGLNTEAFF
TRBV18	TRBD1	15	NA	TRBJ1-3	TGTGCCAGCTCACCACGGAGGGGGCATGGAAACACCATATATTTT	CASSPRRGHGNTIYF